This paragraph covers one T cell receptor (beta chain) sequence. Antigen: not known. This sample is drawn from a study of cytomegalovirus exposure and HLA in healthy donors. Findings of the study overall: Donors belonging to an Asian-associated ancestry cluster reportedly showed fewer N-insertions in productive TCRs than the 666-donor mean, according to what a later analysis found.

The CDR3 runs to 13 residues. V was clipped by 5 bases and J by 0 bases, with 6 bases between them. CDR1 is LNHDA, CDR2 SQIVND, per germline (reference sequence). It was with 60 Vbeta and 13 Jbeta primers that the PCR ran. Clones were sequenced by immunoSEQ multiplex PCR, and TCRdb holds only the in-frame ones, with some missing. Of about 100,000 clones listed, about four fifths are singletons. Sequencing was carried out using PBMCs. This sequence joins TRBV19 and TRBJ2-3; D not resolved. This TCR derives from a woman aged 65 to 85 in good health and CMV-seropositive. The CDR3 region is CASSLLSTDTQYF. CDR3 nucleotides: TGTGCCAGTAGTTTACTTAGCACAGATACGCAGTATTTT.